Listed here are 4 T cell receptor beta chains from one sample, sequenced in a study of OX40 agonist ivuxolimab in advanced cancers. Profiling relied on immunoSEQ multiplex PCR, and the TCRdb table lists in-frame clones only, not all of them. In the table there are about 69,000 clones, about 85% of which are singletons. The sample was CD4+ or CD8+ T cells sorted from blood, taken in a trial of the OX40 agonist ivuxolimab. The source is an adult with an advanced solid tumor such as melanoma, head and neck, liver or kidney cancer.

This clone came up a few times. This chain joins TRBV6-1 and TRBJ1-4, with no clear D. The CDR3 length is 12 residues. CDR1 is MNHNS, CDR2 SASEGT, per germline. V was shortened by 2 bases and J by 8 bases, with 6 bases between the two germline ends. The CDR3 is CASSESSEKLFF. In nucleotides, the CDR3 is TGTGCCAGCAGTGAAAGTAGCGAAAAACTGTTTTTT.

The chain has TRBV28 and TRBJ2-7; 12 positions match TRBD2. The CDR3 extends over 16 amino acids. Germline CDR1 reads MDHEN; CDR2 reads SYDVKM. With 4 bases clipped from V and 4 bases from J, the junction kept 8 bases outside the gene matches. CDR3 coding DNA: TGTGCCAGCAGTTCCTCACTAGCGGGGGGTCTATACGAGCAGTACTTC. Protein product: CASSSSLAGGLYEQYF.

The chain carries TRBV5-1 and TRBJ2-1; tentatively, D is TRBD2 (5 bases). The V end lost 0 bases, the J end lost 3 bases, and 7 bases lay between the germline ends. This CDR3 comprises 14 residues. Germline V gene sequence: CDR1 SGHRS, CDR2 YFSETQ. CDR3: CASSLGTGYNEQFF. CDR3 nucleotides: TGCGCCAGCAGCTTGGGGACTGGCTACAATGAGCAGTTCTTC.

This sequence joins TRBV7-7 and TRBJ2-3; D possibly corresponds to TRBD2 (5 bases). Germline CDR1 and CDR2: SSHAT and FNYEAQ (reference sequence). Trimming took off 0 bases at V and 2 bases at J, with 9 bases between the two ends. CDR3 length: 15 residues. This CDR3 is CASSLALTTTDTQYF. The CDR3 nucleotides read TGTGCCAGCAGCTTAGCGCTGACTACCACAGATACGCAGTATTTT. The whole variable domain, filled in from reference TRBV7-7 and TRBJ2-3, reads GAGVSQSPRYKVTKRGQDVTLRCDPISSHATLYWYQQALGQGPEFLTYFNYEAQPDKSGLPSDRFSAERPEGSISTLTIQRTEQRDSAMYRCASSLALTTTDTQYFGPGTRLTVL.